The 5 T cell receptor beta chains in this list originate from one sample, sequenced in a study of neurological immune-mediated disorders. Described time point: longitudinal time-point 2. TCRdb ran MiXCR on the 5' RACE reads and lists one entry per CDR3 protein. The table lists about 90,000 distinct CDR3 sequences, about 12% of them singletons. Sequenced input: PBMCs. The receptors originated from a female donor with HTLV-1-associated myelopathy (HAM/TSP).

This clonotype showed up many times. The rearrangement joins TRBV7-2 to TRBJ2-5; D unclear. The V gene lost 8 bases and the J gene lost 0 bases, with 10 bases spanning the gap. Germline V gene sequence: CDR1 SGHTA, CDR2 FQGNSA. CDR3 length: 13 amino acids. Here the CDR3 DNA reads TGTGCCAGCGCCTTGCGGTACCAAGAGACCCAGTACTTC. This codes for CASALRYQETQYF. The entire variable domain, with the rest obtained from reference TRBV7-2 and TRBJ2-5, is as follows: GAGVSQSPSNKVTEKGKDVELRCDPISGHTALYWYRQSLGQGLEFLIYFQGNSAPDKSGLPSDRFSAERTGGSVSTLTIQRTQQEDSAVYLCASALRYQETQYFGPGTRLLVL.

Ten or more counts support this clonotype. The J gene is TRBJ2-6, the V gene TRBV6-5; D call uncertain. V was pared by 5 bases and J by 2 bases, with 7 bases between. The CDR3 length is 14 residues. Germline CDR1 is MNHEY and CDR2 is SVGAGI. CDR3: CASSTNTGANVLTF. The CDR3, as DNA: TGTGCCAGCAGTACTAACACTGGGGCCAACGTCCTGACTTTC.

The J gene is TRBJ2-7, the V gene TRBV3-1; D unclear. This CDR3 is 14 amino acids long. From germline, CDR1 is LGHDT and CDR2 YNNKEL (reference sequence). V was cut by 1 base and J by 6 bases, with 13 bases left in between. CDR3 region: CASSQATTLGEQYF. The CDR3 nucleotides are TGTGCCAGCAGCCAAGCAACGACCCTCGGCGAGCAGTACTTC.

This clonotype was observed at least ten times. This chain links TRBV29-1 with TRBJ1-4, with 7 bases matching TRBD1. V lost 4 bases, J lost 5 bases, and 1 base stayed unmatched. The CDR3 is 12 residues long. CDR1 is SQVTM, CDR2 ANQGSEA, per germline. CDR3 amino acids: CSVVGQNEKLFF. In DNA form, the CDR3 reads TGCAGCGTTGTGGGACAGAATGAAAAACTGTTTTTT.

This clonotype was picked up many times. The V and J genes are TRBV3-1 and TRBJ2-3, with D perhaps TRBD1 or TRBD2 (5 bases each). CDR3 length equals 17 residues. V lost 1 base and J lost 4, with 18 bases in between. Germline loops: CDR1 LGHDT, CDR2 YNNKEL (reference sequence). The CDR3 nucleotides read TGTGCCAGCAGCCAAGGGGGCGGGTCGACACGGGCAGATACGCAGTATTTT. As protein: CASSQGGGSTRADTQYF.